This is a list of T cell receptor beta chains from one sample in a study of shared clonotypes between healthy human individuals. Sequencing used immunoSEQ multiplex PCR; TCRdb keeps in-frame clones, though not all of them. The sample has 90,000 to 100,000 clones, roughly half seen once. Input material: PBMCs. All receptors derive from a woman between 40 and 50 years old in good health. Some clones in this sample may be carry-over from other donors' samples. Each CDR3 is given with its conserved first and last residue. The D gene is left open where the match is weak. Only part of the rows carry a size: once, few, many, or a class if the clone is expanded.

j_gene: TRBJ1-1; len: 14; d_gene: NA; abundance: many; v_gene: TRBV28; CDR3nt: TGTGCCAGCAGACCCCAATGGGAGAACACTGAAGCTTTCTTT; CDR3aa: CASRPQWENTEAFF
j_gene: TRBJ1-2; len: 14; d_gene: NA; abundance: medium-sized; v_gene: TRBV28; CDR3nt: TGTGCCAGCAGTTTAACATCAGGGCTCTATGGCTACACCTTC; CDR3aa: CASSLTSGLYGYTF
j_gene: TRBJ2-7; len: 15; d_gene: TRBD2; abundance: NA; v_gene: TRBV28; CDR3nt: TGTGCCAGCAGCCCGGGACTAGCCATAACCTACGAGCAGTACTTC; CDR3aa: CASSPGLAITYEQYF
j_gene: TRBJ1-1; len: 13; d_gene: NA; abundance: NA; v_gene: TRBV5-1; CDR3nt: TGCGCCAGCAGCTTAGGAACAATTTATGAAGCTTTCTTT; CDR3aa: CASSLGTIYEAFF
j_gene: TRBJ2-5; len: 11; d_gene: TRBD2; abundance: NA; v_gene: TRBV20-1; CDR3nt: TGCAGTGTGCGGGAGGTTGAGACCCAGTACTTC; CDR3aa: CSVREVETQYF
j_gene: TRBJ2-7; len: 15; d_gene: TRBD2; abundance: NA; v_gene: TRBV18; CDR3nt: TGTGCCAGCTCACCACTAGCGGGAGAAACTAAGGAGCAGTACTTC; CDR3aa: CASSPLAGETKEQYF
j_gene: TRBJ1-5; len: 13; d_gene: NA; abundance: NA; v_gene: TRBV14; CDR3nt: TGTGCCAGCAGCGAGTATAGCAATCAGCCCCAGCATTTT; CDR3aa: CASSEYSNQPQHF
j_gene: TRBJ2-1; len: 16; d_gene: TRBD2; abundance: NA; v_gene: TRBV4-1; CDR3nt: TGCGCCAGCAGCCAAGATAAGGCTAGCGGGTACAATGAGCAGTTCTTC; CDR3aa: CASSQDKASGYNEQFF
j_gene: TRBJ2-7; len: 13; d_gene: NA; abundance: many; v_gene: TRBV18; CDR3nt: TGTGCCAGCTCACCTGTTCCAGGACACGAGCAGTACTTC; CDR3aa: CASSPVPGHEQYF
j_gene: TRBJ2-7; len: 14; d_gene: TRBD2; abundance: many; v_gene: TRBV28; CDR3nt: TGTGCCAGCAGTTTTCGCGGGGGCTCCTACGAGCAGTACTTC; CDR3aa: CASSFRGGSYEQYF
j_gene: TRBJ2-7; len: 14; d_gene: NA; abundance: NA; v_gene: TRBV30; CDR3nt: TGTGCCTGGAGTGTAAAGATTTCGTCCTGGGAGCAGTACTTC; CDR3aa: CAWSVKISSWEQYF
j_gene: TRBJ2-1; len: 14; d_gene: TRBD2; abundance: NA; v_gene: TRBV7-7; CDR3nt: TGTGCCAGCAGCTTAGGACTAGCGGGAGATGAGCAGTTCTTC; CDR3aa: CASSLGLAGDEQFF
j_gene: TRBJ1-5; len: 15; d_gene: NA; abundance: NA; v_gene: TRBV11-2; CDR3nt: TGTGCCAGCAGCTCCACGGGGGATAGCAATCAGCCCCAGCATTTT; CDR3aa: CASSSTGDSNQPQHF
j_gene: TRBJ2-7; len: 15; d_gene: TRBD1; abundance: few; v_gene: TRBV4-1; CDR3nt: TGCGCCAGCAGCCAAGCGGGGACAGCAACCTACGAGCAGTACTTC; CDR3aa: CASSQAGTATYEQYF
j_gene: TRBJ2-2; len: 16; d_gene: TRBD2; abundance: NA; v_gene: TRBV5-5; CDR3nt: TGTGCCAGCAGCCGCAGCGGGAGAGAGGACACCGGGGAGCTGTTTTTT; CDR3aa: CASSRSGREDTGELFF
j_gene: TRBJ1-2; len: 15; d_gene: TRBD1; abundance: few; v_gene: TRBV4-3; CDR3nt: TGCGCCAGCAGCCAAGATGATAGACAGGGCTATGGCTACACCTTC; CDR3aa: CASSQDDRQGYGYTF
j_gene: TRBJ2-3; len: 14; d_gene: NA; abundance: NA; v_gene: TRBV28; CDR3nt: TGTGCCAGCAGGAGGCCTACTAGCACAGATACGCAGTATTTT; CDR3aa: CASRRPTSTDTQYF
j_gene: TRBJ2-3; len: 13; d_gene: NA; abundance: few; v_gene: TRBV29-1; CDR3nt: TGCAGCGCACCAGGGCCTGGCACAGATACGCAGTATTTT; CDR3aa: CSAPGPGTDTQYF
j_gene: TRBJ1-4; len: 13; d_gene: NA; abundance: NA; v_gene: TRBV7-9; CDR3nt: TGTGCCAGCGGGGACCAGACGGGTGAAAAACTGTTTTTT; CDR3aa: CASGDQTGEKLFF
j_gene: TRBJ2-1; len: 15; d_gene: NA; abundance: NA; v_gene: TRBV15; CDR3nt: TGTGCCACCAGCAGAGATAGCGCCACCTACAATGAGCAGTTCTTC; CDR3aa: CATSRDSATYNEQFF
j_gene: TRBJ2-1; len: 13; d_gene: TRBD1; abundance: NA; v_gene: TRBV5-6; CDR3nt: TGTGCCAGCAGCACGGGACAGCTCAATGAGCAGTTCTTC; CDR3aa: CASSTGQLNEQFF
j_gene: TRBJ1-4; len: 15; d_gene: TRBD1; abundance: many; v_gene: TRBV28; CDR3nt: TGTGCCAGCGGGACAGGGGGTACAACTAATGAAAAACTGTTTTTT; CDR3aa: CASGTGGTTNEKLFF
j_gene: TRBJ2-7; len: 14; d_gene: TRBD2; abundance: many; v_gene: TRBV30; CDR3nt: TGTGCCTGGAGTGTACCCGGGGGAGGGTACGAGCAGTACTTC; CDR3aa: CAWSVPGGGYEQYF
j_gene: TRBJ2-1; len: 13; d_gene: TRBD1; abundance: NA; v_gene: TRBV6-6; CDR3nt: TGTGCCAGCAGCCCTAGACAGGGCCATGAGCAGTTCTTC; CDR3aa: CASSPRQGHEQFF
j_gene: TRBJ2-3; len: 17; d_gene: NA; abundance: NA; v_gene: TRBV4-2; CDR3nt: TGTGCCAGCAGCCAAGATTTGGGGACTCAAGGGACAGATACGCAGTATTTT; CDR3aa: CASSQDLGTQGTDTQYF
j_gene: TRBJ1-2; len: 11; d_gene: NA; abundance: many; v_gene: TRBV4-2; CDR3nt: TGTGCCAGCGGATGGGGGGATGGCTACACCTTC; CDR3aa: CASGWGDGYTF
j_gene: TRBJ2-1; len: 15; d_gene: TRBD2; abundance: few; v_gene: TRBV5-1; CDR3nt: TGCGCCAGCAGCGGACTAGCGGGAGTCTACAATGAGCAGTTCTTC; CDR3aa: CASSGLAGVYNEQFF
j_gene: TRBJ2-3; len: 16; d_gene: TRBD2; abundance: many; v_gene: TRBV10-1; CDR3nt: TGCGCCAGCAGTCCCTGGACTAGCGCCACTGCAGATACGCAGTATTTT; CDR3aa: CASSPWTSATADTQYF
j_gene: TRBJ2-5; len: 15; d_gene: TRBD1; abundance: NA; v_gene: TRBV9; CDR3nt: TGTGCCAGCAGTTACTCGGGACAGGGCTGGGAGACCCAGTACTTC; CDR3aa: CASSYSGQGWETQYF
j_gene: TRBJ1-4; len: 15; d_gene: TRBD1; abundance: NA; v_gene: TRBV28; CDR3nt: TGTGCCAGCGGTACTCAGACAGGGCCTAATGAAAAACTGTTCTTT; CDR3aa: CASGTQTGPNEKLFF
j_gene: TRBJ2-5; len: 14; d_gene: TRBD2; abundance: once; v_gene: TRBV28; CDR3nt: TGTGCCAGCAGTTTACTAGCGGGAGCTAACCATGCGTACTTC; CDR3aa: CASSLLAGANHAYF
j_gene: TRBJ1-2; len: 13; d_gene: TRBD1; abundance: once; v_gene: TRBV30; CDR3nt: TGTGCCTGGAGCCCGGGGGACAGCTATGGCTACACCTTC; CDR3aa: CAWSPGDSYGYTF
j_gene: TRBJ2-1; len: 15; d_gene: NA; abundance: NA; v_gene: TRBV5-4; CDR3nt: TGCGCCAGCAGCCAAGGACTTCCTGACTACAATGAGCAGTTCTTC; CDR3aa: CASSQGLPDYNEQFF
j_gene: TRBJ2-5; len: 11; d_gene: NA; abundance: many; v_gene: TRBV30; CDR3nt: TGTGCCTGGAGTCTTGGAGAGACCCAGTACTTC; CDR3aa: CAWSLGETQYF
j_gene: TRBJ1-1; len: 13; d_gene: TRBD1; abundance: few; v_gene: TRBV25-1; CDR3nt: TGTGCCAGCAGTGAGAGGGGGCGAACTGAAGCTTTCTTT; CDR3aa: CASSERGRTEAFF
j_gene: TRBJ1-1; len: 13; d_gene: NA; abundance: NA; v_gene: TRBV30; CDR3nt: TGTGCCTGGAGTGTTTTTGTGAACACTGAAGCTTTCTTT; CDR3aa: CAWSVFVNTEAFF
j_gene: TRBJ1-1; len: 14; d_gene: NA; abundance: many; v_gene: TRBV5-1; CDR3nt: TGCGCCAGCAGCTTGGGGGCAGCAAACACTGAAGCTTTCTTT; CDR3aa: CASSLGAANTEAFF
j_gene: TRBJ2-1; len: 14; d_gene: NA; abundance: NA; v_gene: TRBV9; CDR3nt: TGTGCCAGCAGTCCAAGGACGGCGTACAATGAGCAGTTCTTC; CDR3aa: CASSPRTAYNEQFF
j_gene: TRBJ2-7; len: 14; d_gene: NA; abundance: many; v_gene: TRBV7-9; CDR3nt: TGTGCCAGCAGCTTGTGGGACAACCCCTACGAGCAGTACTTC; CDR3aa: CASSLWDNPYEQYF
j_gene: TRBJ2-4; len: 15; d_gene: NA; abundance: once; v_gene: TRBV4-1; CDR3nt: TGCGCCAGCAGCCAACCTATAGCGGATAAAAACATTCAGTACTTC; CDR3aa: CASSQPIADKNIQYF
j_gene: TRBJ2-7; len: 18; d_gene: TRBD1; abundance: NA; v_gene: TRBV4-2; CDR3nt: TGTGCCAGCAGCCCACAAATCGGGTGGGGACAGGGTACCAACGAGCAGTACTTC; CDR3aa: CASSPQIGWGQGTNEQYF
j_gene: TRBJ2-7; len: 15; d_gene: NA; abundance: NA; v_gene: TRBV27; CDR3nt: TGTGCCAGCAGTCCGACAGGCAATTTTGCCTACGAGCAGTACTTC; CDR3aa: CASSPTGNFAYEQYF
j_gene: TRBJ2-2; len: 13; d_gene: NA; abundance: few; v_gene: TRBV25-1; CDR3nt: TGTGCCAGCCTATCCCAGGGTAGCGGGGAGCTGTTTTTT; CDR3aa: CASLSQGSGELFF
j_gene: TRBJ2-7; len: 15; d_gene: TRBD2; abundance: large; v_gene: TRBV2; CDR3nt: TGTGCCACACCCGGGGCTAGCGGGAGGTCCTACGAGCAGTACTTC; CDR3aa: CATPGASGRSYEQYF
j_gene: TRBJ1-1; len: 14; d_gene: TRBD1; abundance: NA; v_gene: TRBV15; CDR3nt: TGTGCCACCAGCTCCGACAGGGGTTTGGCTGAAGCTTTCTTT; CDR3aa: CATSSDRGLAEAFF
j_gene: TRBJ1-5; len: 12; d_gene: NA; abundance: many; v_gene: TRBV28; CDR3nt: TGTGCCAGCGGTAGCAGCAATCAGCCCCAGCATTTT; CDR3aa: CASGSSNQPQHF
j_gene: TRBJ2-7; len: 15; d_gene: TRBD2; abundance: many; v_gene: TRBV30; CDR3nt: TGTGCCTGGAGTGTAGGCCTAGCGGCCGCCTACGAGCAGTACTTC; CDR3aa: CAWSVGLAAAYEQYF
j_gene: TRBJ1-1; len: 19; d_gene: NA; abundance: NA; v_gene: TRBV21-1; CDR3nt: TGTGCCAGCAGCAAACCGTGGTGCTCCCCTAAGAGAGGGAACACTGAAGCTTTCTTT; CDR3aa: CASSKPWCSPKRGNTEAFF
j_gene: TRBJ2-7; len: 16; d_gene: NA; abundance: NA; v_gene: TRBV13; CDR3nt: TGTGCCAGCAGCAGAGGAGGCGGATGGCCCTCCTACGAGCAGTACTTC; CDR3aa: CASSRGGGWPSYEQYF
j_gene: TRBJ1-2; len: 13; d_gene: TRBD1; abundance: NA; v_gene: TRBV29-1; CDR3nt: TGCAGCGCTAACTTGCAGGGGGCGGGCGGCTACACCTTC; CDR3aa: CSANLQGAGGYTF
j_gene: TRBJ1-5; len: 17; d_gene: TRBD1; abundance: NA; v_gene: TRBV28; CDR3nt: TGTGCCAGCAGTCTGGGATACTTGAGGGGGCCTCGGCAGCCCCAGCATTTT; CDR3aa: CASSLGYLRGPRQPQHF